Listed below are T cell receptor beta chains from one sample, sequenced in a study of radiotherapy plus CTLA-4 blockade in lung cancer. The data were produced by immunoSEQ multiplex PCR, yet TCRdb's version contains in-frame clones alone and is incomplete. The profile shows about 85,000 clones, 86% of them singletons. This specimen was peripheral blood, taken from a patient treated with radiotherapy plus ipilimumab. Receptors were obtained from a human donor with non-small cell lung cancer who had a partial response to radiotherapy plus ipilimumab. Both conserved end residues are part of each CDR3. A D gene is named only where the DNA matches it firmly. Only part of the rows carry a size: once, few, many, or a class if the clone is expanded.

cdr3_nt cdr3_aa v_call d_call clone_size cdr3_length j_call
TGTGCCAGCTCACCACCGAACAGGGGCTCCTACAATGAGCAGTTCTTC CASSPPNRGSYNEQFF TRBV18 TRBD1 - 16 TRBJ2-1
TGTGCCACCAGCAGAGTTCGGAGCGGATCCTACAATGAGCAGTTCTTC CATSRVRSGSYNEQFF TRBV15 - - 16 TRBJ2-1
TGCGCCAGCAGCTTGAGGACTAGCGGGAGCACAGATACGCAGTATTTT CASSLRTSGSTDTQYF TRBV5-1 TRBD2 - 16 TRBJ2-3
TGTGCCTGGAGTAAGCAGGGAAATCAGCCCCAGCATTTT CAWSKQGNQPQHF TRBV30 - once 13 TRBJ1-5
TGTGCCAGCAGTGAACGTGAGGCAGCTAGCTATGGCTACACCTTC CASSEREAASYGYTF TRBV6-1 - - 15 TRBJ1-2
TGTGCCAGTAGTCTTGACAGAAGTTCTGGAAACACCATATATTTT CASSLDRSSGNTIYF TRBV19 - - 15 TRBJ1-3
TGTGCCAGCAGCTTGGGTAAGGGGACAGATACGCAGTATTTT CASSLGKGTDTQYF TRBV5-6 - - 14 TRBJ2-3
TGTGCCAGCAGCCAACAGGGCTACTCTGGAAACACCATATATTTT CASSQQGYSGNTIYF TRBV7-2 - few 15 TRBJ1-3
TGTGCCACCAGCAGAGACGGGGACAGGGAGGGGGATACGCAGTATTTT CATSRDGDREGDTQYF TRBV15 TRBD1 once 16 TRBJ2-3
TGTGCCAGCAGCGTGGGGACTAGCGGCGCCTACAATGAGCAGTTCTTC CASSVGTSGAYNEQFF TRBV9 TRBD2 - 16 TRBJ2-1
TGTGCCAGCAGTGACTCGGGCCAGAGTTTCGATGAGCAGTTCTTC CASSDSGQSFDEQFF TRBV6-4 - - 15 TRBJ2-1
TGTGCCAGCAGCTTAGCGGGACTAGCGGGACTGAATGAGCAGTTCTTC CASSLAGLAGLNEQFF TRBV11-2 TRBD2 - 16 TRBJ2-1
TGTGCCAGCAGCACCGGACAGGGGGCAACAGATACGCAGTATTTT CASSTGQGATDTQYF TRBV5-6 TRBD1 - 15 TRBJ2-3
TGTGCCAGCAGCTCCACATCAGGGTACGAGCAGTACTTC CASSSTSGYEQYF TRBV7-2 - - 13 TRBJ2-7
TGCGCCAGCAGCCAAGAGTGGGGGCAAAAACTGTTTTTT CASSQEWGQKLFF TRBV4-3 - - 13 TRBJ1-4
TGCGCCAGCAGTTCGCTATACAATGAGCAGTTCTTC CASSSLYNEQFF TRBV4-3 - - 12 TRBJ2-1
TGTGCCAGCAGCCCCGAGACAGGGACTGGAAACACCATATATTTT CASSPETGTGNTIYF TRBV7-2 TRBD1 once 15 TRBJ1-3
TGTGCCAGCATCCTACGACTAGCGGGAGGGTTCAGCAATGAGCAGTTCTTC CASILRLAGGFSNEQFF TRBV28 TRBD2 once 17 TRBJ2-1
TGTGCCAGTTTAGAAAGAGGAAATTCACCCCTCCACTTT CASLERGNSPLHF TRBV19 - - 13 TRBJ1-6
TGTGCCTGGAGTCGGAGAAACAATCAGCCCCAGCATTTT CAWSRRNNQPQHF TRBV30 - - 13 TRBJ1-5
TGTGCCACCGTTCCCGGGACAGGAAGTACCTACGAGCAGTACTTC CATVPGTGSTYEQYF TRBV6-1 TRBD1 - 15 TRBJ2-7
TGTGCCAGTCGGACAGTTTTTAGCAATCAGCCCCAGCATTTT CASRTVFSNQPQHF TRBV19 - - 14 TRBJ1-5
TGTGCCACCAGCATAGGAGGGGCTGAAGCTTTCTTT CATSIGGAEAFF TRBV15 - once 12 TRBJ1-1
TGTGCCAGCAGCTTATTTGGGCAGGGGGCGCGAGGCTACACCTTC CASSLFGQGARGYTF TRBV7-2 TRBD1 - 15 TRBJ1-2
TGTGCCAGCAGCCAATTAGCGGGGATCACCGGGGAGCTGTTTTTT CASSQLAGITGELFF TRBV7-9 TRBD2 - 15 TRBJ2-2
TGTGCCTGGAAATATCGTCGGGACAGAGCACCCCTCCACTTT CAWKYRRDRAPLHF TRBV30 TRBD1 - 14 TRBJ1-6
TGTGCCAGCGAAGGACAGGTAGGATACGAGCAGTACTTC CASEGQVGYEQYF TRBV28 TRBD1 - 13 TRBJ2-7
TGTGCCAGTAGGGGACAGGGGGAAAGTCAGCCCCAGCATTTT CASRGQGESQPQHF TRBV19 TRBD1 - 14 TRBJ1-5
TGTGCCAGCACCTCGCTCAGCACGCTAGCGGAGACCCAGTACTTC CASTSLSTLAETQYF TRBV7-2 - - 15 TRBJ2-5
TGTGCCAGCAGTGACTCGGGACAGAACACCGGGGAGCTGTTTTTT CASSDSGQNTGELFF TRBV6-4 - - 15 TRBJ2-2
TGTGCCAGCACTAGGACAGCTGGAAACACCATATATTTT CASTRTAGNTIYF TRBV6-5 - few 13 TRBJ1-3
TGCGCCAGCAGCTTTAAGGCATCAGGGGACACTGAAGCTTTCTTT CASSFKASGDTEAFF TRBV5-1 - once 15 TRBJ1-1
TGCGCCAGCAGCTTGGAGGGACTACCGCAGCCAGATACGCAGTATTTT CASSLEGLPQPDTQYF TRBV5-1 TRBD2 - 16 TRBJ2-3
TGTGCCAGCAGCCAAGGAAGGACAAACACCGGGGAGCTGTTTTTT CASSQGRTNTGELFF TRBV7-2 - - 15 TRBJ2-2
TGTGCCAGCAGCAACGACAGGGGGCAAGGCTATGGCTACACCTTC CASSNDRGQGYGYTF TRBV5-4 TRBD1 - 15 TRBJ1-2
TGTGCCAGCAGCTCCCGTCCGGGACAACTTAAAGCTTTCTTT CASSSRPGQLKAFF TRBV5-5 - - 14 TRBJ1-1
TGCGCCAGCAGCTACCCGGACTCACAAGAGACCCAGTACTTC CASSYPDSQETQYF TRBV5-1 - - 14 TRBJ2-5
TGTGCCAGCAGTTCCCCAGGGACAGGGCAAGATGAGCAGTTCTTC CASSSPGTGQDEQFF TRBV27 TRBD1 - 15 TRBJ2-1
TGTGCCAGCACCCCGGGACAGGCCAACTATGGCTACACCTTC CASTPGQANYGYTF TRBV6-1 TRBD1 - 14 TRBJ1-2
TGTGCCAGCAGCTCCAGGGGACGGATTGCTGAAGCTTTCTTT CASSSRGRIAEAFF TRBV7-2 - - 14 TRBJ1-1
TGCGCCAGCAGGGGAGCGGGGCTGCTCACAGATACGCAGTATTTT CASRGAGLLTDTQYF TRBV5-1 TRBD2 - 15 TRBJ2-3
TGTGCCAGCAGCTCCCGACAGGGGACCTCTGGGGCCAACGTCCTGACTTTC CASSSRQGTSGANVLTF TRBV7-3 TRBD1 - 17 TRBJ2-6
TGTGCCAGCGTGGCGGGAATCTCAAATACGCAGTATTTT CASVAGISNTQYF TRBV6-1 - - 13 TRBJ2-3
TGTGCCAGCAGCTCCCCAACAGGGAGGGAGGGCTACACCTTC CASSSPTGREGYTF TRBV7-2 - - 14 TRBJ1-2
TGTGCCAGCAGTTATCCGGGACAGGGGGTATCCGGGGAGCTGTTTTTT CASSYPGQGVSGELFF TRBV6-5 TRBD1 - 16 TRBJ2-2
TGTGCCAGCAGTGAACAAAACAATGAGCAGTTCTTC CASSEQNNEQFF TRBV6-1 - - 12 TRBJ2-1
TGCGCCAGCAGCTCACACTTTCGGCGGGAGTCTGATACGCAGTATTTT CASSSHFRRESDTQYF TRBV5-1 TRBD2 - 16 TRBJ2-3
TGTGCCAGCACTAGTATGGGGTATAGCAATCAGCCCCAGCATTTT CASTSMGYSNQPQHF TRBV19 - - 15 TRBJ1-5
TGTGCCAGCAGTCCGGGTCCACAAGCCCATCAGCCCCAGCATTTT CASSPGPQAHQPQHF TRBV6-6 - - 15 TRBJ1-5
TGTGCCAGCAGTGAATGGGGGACAGGGTCTGGCTACACCTTC CASSEWGTGSGYTF TRBV6-1 TRBD1 - 14 TRBJ1-2
TGTGCCAGCAGTCCCAATCGACAGGGTGGGGAAAAACTGTTTTTT CASSPNRQGGEKLFF TRBV6-1 TRBD1 - 15 TRBJ1-4
TGTGCCAGCAGTTTCTCGGGACAGCTTTACAATGAGCAGTTCTTC CASSFSGQLYNEQFF TRBV28 TRBD1 - 15 TRBJ2-1
TGTGCCAGCAGTTTCCGACTAGCGGGAGGTTGGGGGGAGCTGTTTTTT CASSFRLAGGWGELFF TRBV27 TRBD2 - 16 TRBJ2-2
TGTGCCAGCAGGCCTAGCGGTTCCTACAATGAGCAGTTCTTC CASRPSGSYNEQFF TRBV28 TRBD2 - 14 TRBJ2-1
TGTGCCTGCCAAAGGGGAACCGGGGAGCTGTTTTTT CACQRGTGELFF TRBV30 - - 12 TRBJ2-2
TGTGCCACCAGCAGTTACACGGGACAGGTCCAGAGGGAAAAACTGTTTTTT CATSSYTGQVQREKLFF TRBV15 TRBD1 - 17 TRBJ1-4
TGTGCCAGCAGCTTGGGACTAATAGCGGGAGGGTTGAACGAGCAGTACTTC CASSLGLIAGGLNEQYF TRBV5-4 TRBD2 - 17 TRBJ2-7